These T cell receptor beta chains were read from a single sample in a study of cytomegalovirus exposure and HLA in healthy donors. Data came from immunoSEQ multiplex PCR; TCRdb stores just in-frame clones and leaves some out. This sample has approximately 160,000 clones, with over 70% found just once. The specimen was PBMCs. These TCRs come from a man aged 45-65 years in good health and CMV-seropositive. Both conserved end residues are part of each CDR3. Each record gives: CDR3 DNA, CDR3 protein, clone size, J gene, D gene, V gene. A D gene is named only where the DNA matches it firmly. A clone size is listed for some rows: how often the clone was seen (once, few, many), or a class if it is expanded.

TGTGCCAGCAGTTACCTGCAGGGGACGGGCGGACAGTACTTC | CASSYLQGTGGQYF | - | TRBJ2-7 | - | TRBV6-5
TGCGCCAGCAGCGATAGCGGGACTCTCTCTGGGGCCAACGTCCTGACTTTC | CASSDSGTLSGANVLTF | few | TRBJ2-6 | TRBD2 | TRBV5-1
TGTGCCAGCAGTGCCTCTTCGACAGGGACCGGCTACACCTTC | CASSASSTGTGYTF | - | TRBJ1-2 | TRBD1 | TRBV6-1
TGCGCCAGCAGCGGGAGGGGCATGAACACTGAAGCTTTCTTT | CASSGRGMNTEAFF | - | TRBJ1-1 | - | TRBV5-1
TGTGCCAGCAGTTTCCTAGCGGGAGTTGGAGAGCAGTTCTTC | CASSFLAGVGEQFF | - | TRBJ2-1 | TRBD2 | TRBV6-6
TGTGCCAGCTCGCCGGGAGGGGGCAGGAGCGAAAAACTGTTTTTT | CASSPGGGRSEKLFF | few | TRBJ1-4 | TRBD1 | TRBV18
TGTGCCAGCAGAGTGACAGGGGGCGCCTCCTACGAGCAGTACTTC | CASRVTGGASYEQYF | - | TRBJ2-7 | TRBD1 | TRBV5-8
TGTGCCACCTCGGACAGGCAGAATTCACCCCTCCACTTT | CATSDRQNSPLHF | - | TRBJ1-6 | TRBD1 | TRBV7-9
TGTGCCAGCATGGCCGGGGGGGCGGGGGGGGACGAGCAGTACTTC | CASMAGGAGGDEQYF | - | TRBJ2-7 | TRBD2 | TRBV6-6
TGTGCCAGCAGCTTATTAAATGAAAAACTGTTTTTT | CASSLLNEKLFF | few | TRBJ1-4 | - | TRBV11-2
TGTGCCAGCAGCTCATCAGGGGGCAACTATGGCTACACCTTC | CASSSSGGNYGYTF | - | TRBJ1-2 | TRBD1 | TRBV9
TGTGCCAGCAGCCCCAGCGGGGTCGCCCAAGAGACCCAGTACTTC | CASSPSGVAQETQYF | few | TRBJ2-5 | TRBD2 | TRBV9
TGCGCCAGCAGCCTCGCGGACAGGGATGGAGATACGCAGTATTTT | CASSLADRDGDTQYF | - | TRBJ2-3 | TRBD1 | TRBV4-3
TGTGCCAGCAGTCTCAGCGGGGGACCCTACAATGAGCAGTTCTTC | CASSLSGGPYNEQFF | - | TRBJ2-1 | TRBD2 | TRBV27
TGTGCCAGCAGCCCGATCCGGACAGGGGGCTTCTATGGCTACACCTTC | CASSPIRTGGFYGYTF | - | TRBJ1-2 | TRBD1 | TRBV2
TGTGCCAGCAGCTTAGCATACGGGAGGCAAGAGACCCAGTACTTC | CASSLAYGRQETQYF | - | TRBJ2-5 | TRBD2 | TRBV7-8
TGTGCCAGCAGCTTGGCGGGAATTAGAGATACGCAGTATTTT | CASSLAGIRDTQYF | - | TRBJ2-3 | - | TRBV5-6
TGCGCCAGCAGCCAAGATACGGAGCCTAGCGATCACGGGGAGCTGTTTTTT | CASSQDTEPSDHGELFF | - | TRBJ2-2 | - | TRBV4-3
TGTGCCAGCAGCTTCCGGGGAGGGCCCCAGCATTTT | CASSFRGGPQHF | once | TRBJ1-5 | - | TRBV7-2
TGTGCCAGCAGCTTAGGGCAGGGGTTCGGCACTGAAGCTTTCTTT | CASSLGQGFGTEAFF | - | TRBJ1-1 | - | TRBV11-2
TGTGCCAGCAGCTTGGATGAGCAAAGCTACACCTTC | CASSLDEQSYTF | once | TRBJ1-2 | - | TRBV5-4
TGTGCCAGCAGCGTAGCGGGGAAGGAAAAACTGTTTTTT | CASSVAGKEKLFF | - | TRBJ1-4 | - | TRBV9
TGCGCCAGCAGCCCGACAGGGGAGGGCACTGAAGCTTTCTTT | CASSPTGEGTEAFF | - | TRBJ1-1 | TRBD1 | TRBV4-1
TGTGCCAGCGGGATCCCCGGCGGGGCTGAAGCTTTCTTT | CASGIPGGAEAFF | - | TRBJ1-1 | - | TRBV28
TGCGCCAGCAGCTCGGACAGGGGGCTTGAAAAACTGTTTTTT | CASSSDRGLEKLFF | - | TRBJ1-4 | TRBD1 | TRBV5-1
TGCGCCAGCCGGCCGCAAAGGAGGGGTGGCTACACCTTC | CASRPQRRGGYTF | few | TRBJ1-2 | - | TRBV5-1
TGTGCCACCAGCAGAGATCCCGGGTCTGGAAACACCATATATTTT | CATSRDPGSGNTIYF | once | TRBJ1-3 | - | TRBV15
TGTGCCAGCAGTGTCCCCCCGACTAGCGGGATTACAGATACGCAGTATTTT | CASSVPPTSGITDTQYF | - | TRBJ2-3 | TRBD2 | TRBV6-1
TGTGCCAGTAGTATCCAGGGGGGTCAGCCCCAGCATTTT | CASSIQGGQPQHF | - | TRBJ1-5 | TRBD1 | TRBV19
TGTGCCAGCAGCAAAACAGTACAAGAGACCCAGTACTTC | CASSKTVQETQYF | - | TRBJ2-5 | - | TRBV28
TGCGCCAGCAGCTTGGGGGATGTCCAGGGGGCCTATGGCTACACCTTC | CASSLGDVQGAYGYTF | - | TRBJ1-2 | TRBD1 | TRBV5-1
TGTGCCAGCAGCGATAGGGTGGGGGGGGTTCCTGTTGGCTACACCTTC | CASSDRVGGVPVGYTF | - | TRBJ1-2 | - | TRBV7-8
TGTGCCTGGAGTTATCTGGGACAGTTATACACTGAAGCTTTCTTT | CAWSYLGQLYTEAFF | once | TRBJ1-1 | TRBD1 | TRBV30
TGTGCCAGCAGCCCCCGTAGGGGGAGCGATGAGCAGTTCTTC | CASSPRRGSDEQFF | - | TRBJ2-1 | - | TRBV9
TGCGCCAGCAGCCCCCGACACGATTACGAGCAGTACTTC | CASSPRHDYEQYF | - | TRBJ2-7 | - | TRBV4-3
TGTGCCAGCGCCCCCAGGCAGACCTATGGCTACACCTTC | CASAPRQTYGYTF | - | TRBJ1-2 | - | TRBV2
TGTGCCAGCAGTTTATATGCGGCGAACACTGAAGCTTTCTTT | CASSLYAANTEAFF | - | TRBJ1-1 | - | TRBV28
TGTGCCAGCAGCGAGGGACAGGGGTTGAGGCCCCAGCATTTT | CASSEGQGLRPQHF | - | TRBJ1-5 | TRBD1 | TRBV2
TGTGCCAGCAGTTACTTCGGACTAGCGGCCGTGTCGATCTCCTACGAGCAGTACTTC | CASSYFGLAAVSISYEQYF | - | TRBJ2-7 | TRBD2 | TRBV11-2
TGTGCCAGCTCACCACCGACAGGGATCCAAGAGACCCAGTACTTC | CASSPPTGIQETQYF | - | TRBJ2-5 | TRBD1 | TRBV18
TGTGCCAGCAGCTTGGGCGGGGCACCCTACGAGCAGTACTTC | CASSLGGAPYEQYF | - | TRBJ2-7 | - | TRBV5-4
TGTGCCAGCAGCGCCTCGACAGGGCGGTATAATTCACCCCTCCACTTT | CASSASTGRYNSPLHF | - | TRBJ1-6 | TRBD1 | TRBV9
TGTGCCAGCAGCTTACAGGGGCGCGAGGGTGGCTACACCTTC | CASSLQGREGGYTF | - | TRBJ1-2 | - | TRBV7-2
TGCGCCAGCAGTATGTACAGGGCCGGAGGCGGGGAGCTGTTTTTT | CASSMYRAGGGELFF | - | TRBJ2-2 | - | TRBV4-1
TGTGCCAGCAGCGGTCTAGCGGGAGCACCAGAGACCCAGTACTTC | CASSGLAGAPETQYF | - | TRBJ2-5 | TRBD2 | TRBV2
TGTGCCAGCAGTTCTATACAGGGCGGGCAGCCCCAGCATTTT | CASSSIQGGQPQHF | - | TRBJ1-5 | - | TRBV28
TGTGCCAGCAGCTCGGACAGGGGGCGGACCGGGGAGCTGTTTTTT | CASSSDRGRTGELFF | - | TRBJ2-2 | TRBD1 | TRBV5-4
TGTGCCAGCAGCCTCTTGCAGGGGGAGGATGGCTACACCTTC | CASSLLQGEDGYTF | once | TRBJ1-2 | TRBD1 | TRBV5-5
TGTGCCAGCAGACTTATCGCGGGGCGGACCAGCTCCTACAATGAGCAGTTCTTC | CASRLIAGRTSSYNEQFF | - | TRBJ2-1 | - | TRBV28
TGTGCCAGTAAAAGACAGGGGTTAAGTAACGAGCAGTACTTC | CASKRQGLSNEQYF | - | TRBJ2-7 | TRBD1 | TRBV19
TGTGCCAGTTCGGGGGGTAACTATGGCTACACCTTC | CASSGGNYGYTF | - | TRBJ1-2 | - | TRBV7-9
TGTGCCTGGAGTCGGGGGGTAGGAGGAAACACCATATATTTT | CAWSRGVGGNTIYF | - | TRBJ1-3 | - | TRBV30
TGTGCCAGCACCTTGGGGACTAGCGGAGAAGGCACAGATACGCAGTATTTT | CASTLGTSGEGTDTQYF | - | TRBJ2-3 | TRBD2 | TRBV28
TGTGCCAGCGGGCTACTAGCGGGGGGGCGGGATACGCAGTATTTT | CASGLLAGGRDTQYF | - | TRBJ2-3 | TRBD2 | TRBV2
TGCAGTGCTAGAACCGGGGTTGAGCAGTACTTC | CSARTGVEQYF | - | TRBJ2-7 | - | TRBV20-1
TGCGCCAGCAGCCATGCTAGCGGGAGTACAGATGAGCAGTTCTTC | CASSHASGSTDEQFF | - | TRBJ2-1 | TRBD2 | TRBV4-3
TGTGCCAGCAGTCCCCCCGGACAGCTCAATCAGCCCCAGCATTTT | CASSPPGQLNQPQHF | - | TRBJ1-5 | - | TRBV28
TGCGCCAGCAGCCAGGGGATGGGGGCTTCCTCCTACAATGAGCAGTTCTTC | CASSQGMGASSYNEQFF | - | TRBJ2-1 | - | TRBV4-1
TGTGCCAGCAGCTTGGGGGGAGGGGCCGCAACTAATGAAAAACTGTTTTTT | CASSLGGGAATNEKLFF | - | TRBJ1-4 | - | TRBV5-4